One sample yielded the 16 T cell receptor beta chains listed below, sequenced in a study of regulatory T cells in long-lasting Graves disease. Arm-PCR of CDR3 regions and iRepertoire HTBI primers were used to build TCR beta libraries. TCRdb reanalysed the multiplex PCR reads using MiXCR and keeps one entry per CDR3 protein. This table holds about 470,000 distinct CDR3 sequences, roughly 21% found once. Sample time point: persistent/refractory GD, antithyroid drugs over 5 years with positive TRAb. Isolated PBMC RNA provided the starting material for the TCR library. The sequences come from peripheral blood mononuclear cells (PBMCs), collected when the disease was refractory, from a patient treated with antithyroid drugs. The receptors stem from a female donor with Graves disease.

In this sample, this clonotype turned up many times. V is TRBV6-1 and J is TRBJ2-5; no firm D call. The CDR3 loop spans 12 amino acids. From germline, CDR1 is MNHNS and CDR2 SASEGT. V lost 4 bases and J 1 base, leaving 4 bases between the germline ends. Here the CDR3 reads CASSAIQETQYF. The CDR3 nucleotides are TGTGCCAGCAGTGCCATCCAAGAGACCCAGTACTTC.

Details on this clonotype: Since a much larger clone is just one base distant, this may be a read error. V usage is TRBV25-1 and J usage is TRBJ2-7; 8 bases line up with TRBD1. With 1 base clipped from V and 0 bases from J, the junction kept 5 bases outside the gene matches. Germline V gives CDR1 MGHDK, CDR2 SYGVNS. This CDR3 comprises 16 residues. The CDR3 DNA is TGTGCCAGCAGTGAATCCCTGGGACAGGACTCCTACGAGCAGTACTTC. This gives the protein CASSESLGQDSYEQYF.

This clonotype came up a few times. This chain links TRBV5-4 with TRBJ2-5; possible D gene TRBD2, 7 bases. Germline CDR1 is SGHNT and CDR2 is YYREEE (reference sequence). The ends were cut back, 4 bases at V and 1 base at J, with 23 bases in the middle. The CDR3 is made up of 18 amino acids. This CDR3 is CASSRHSGASGIQETQYF. The CDR3 DNA follows: TGTGCCAGCAGCCGGCACTCAGGGGCTAGCGGTATCCAAGAGACCCAGTACTTC. The full variable domain, its missing parts supplied by reference TRBV5-4 and TRBJ2-5, is ETGVTQSPTHLIKTRGQQVTLRCSSQSGHNTVSWYQQALGQGPQFIFQYYREEENGRGNFPPRFSGLQFPNYSSELNVNALELDDSALYLCASSRHSGASGIQETQYFGPGTRLLVL.

V gene TRBV28 combines with J gene TRBJ1-3; D uncertain. Looked up from germline, CDR1 is MDHEN and CDR2 is SYDVKM. The CDR3 contains 15 residues. Trimming took 7 bases from V and 3 from J, leaving 16 bases between them. The CDR3 loop is CASNSFPVGGNTIYF. In DNA form, the CDR3 reads TGTGCCAGCAACAGCTTCCCAGTAGGTGGAAACACCATATATTTT.

The V call is TRBV28, the J call TRBJ2-7; the D is unclear. The germline V gene encodes CDR1 MDHEN and CDR2 SYDVKM. CDR3 length: 12 residues. V was clipped by 3 bases and J by 3 bases, with 6 bases between them. CDR3 residues: CASSFMNYEQYF. The CDR3 DNA reads TGTGCCAGCAGTTTTATGAACTACGAGCAGTACTTC. Full variable domain (remainder filled in from reference TRBV28 and TRBJ2-7): DVKVTQSSRYLVKRTGEKVFLECVQDMDHENMFWYRQDPGLGLRLIYFSYDVKMKEKGDIPEGYSVSREKKERFSLILESASTNQTSMYLCASSFMNYEQYFGPGTRLTVT.

A word on this clonotype: A read error may be the cause here, since a much bigger clone is one base away. The chain carries TRBV3-1 and TRBJ1-2; D unresolved. CDR3 length: 16 residues. Trimming left V 0 bases short and J 6 bases short, with 17 bases between. CDR1 LGHDT and CDR2 YNNKEL come from the germline V gene (reference sequence). As DNA, the CDR3 is TGTGCCAGCAGCCAAGATATGCTGGGATCACCCCATGGCTACACCTTC. Its translation: CASSQDMLGSPHGYTF.

Ten or more counts support this clonotype. The chain recombines TRBV6-2 or TRBV6-3 with TRBJ1-2, with TRBD1 matching 7 bases. J was trimmed by 8 bases and V by 2 bases; bases with no gene match: 11. The CDR3 sequence is 15 residues long. CDR1 and CDR2 (germline): MNHEY, SVGEGT. The CDR3 reads CASSYEGAGGRGYTF. In DNA form, the CDR3 reads TGTGCCAGCAGTTACGAGGGGGCCGGGGGGAGAGGCTACACCTTC.

The sample holds many counts of this clonotype. Germline is not matched at one junction end, which may reflect a read error. The chain has TRBV6-1 and TRBJ1-2; 9 bases align to TRBD1. The germline gives CDR1 MNHNS, CDR2 SASEGT. The CDR3 loop spans 15 amino acids. The CDR3 nucleotides read TGTGCCAGCAGTACAGGAAACCGGGACAGGGAAGGCTCCCTCTTC. Translating gives CASSTGNRDREGSLF.

This rearrangement joins TRBV4-2 to TRBJ1-5; no clear D. V gave up 1 base and J gave up 1 base, with 11 bases separating them. This CDR3 is 16 amino acids long. Germline CDR1 and CDR2: LGHNA and YNFKEQ. CDR3 DNA: TGTGCCAGCAGCCAAGTAGTCTCTGGAAGCAATCAGCCCCAGCATTTT. Encoded protein: CASSQVVSGSNQPQHF.

This clonotype was seen at least ten times. The V call is TRBV7-3, the J call TRBJ2-5, with a tentative D call TRBD2 (5 bases). Trimming removed 5 bases at V and 5 bases at J, with 18 bases between. The germline gives CDR1 SGHTA, CDR2 FQGTGA. This CDR3 contains 15 residues. DNA of the CDR3: TGTGCCAGCAGCCCCCTCGGGGTGATCGGTGAGACCCAGTACTTC. Protein: CASSPLGVIGETQYF.

For this clonotype: A read error may be the cause here, since a much bigger clone is one base away. The V gene is TRBV27, the J gene TRBJ2-7; TRBD2 is a possible D gene (6 bases). The CDR3 has 12 residues. Trimming removed 6 bases from V and 3 bases from J, with 9 bases in between. CDR1 and CDR2 from the germline V gene are MNHEY and SMNVEV (reference sequence). CDR3 sequence reads: CASRMGGYEQYF. CDR3 bases: TGTGCCAGCAGGATGGGGGGCTACGAGCAGTACTTC.

This chain joins TRBV6-1 and TRBJ1-3, with D possibly TRBD1 on 6 matching bases. The CDR3 consists of 13 residues. The V end was cut by 5 bases, the J end by 4 bases, with 9 bases between. Germline V gives CDR1 MNHNS, CDR2 SASEGT. CDR3 bases: TGTGCCAGCAGTCGGGGGGCGGGAAACACCATATATTTT. Protein: CASSRGAGNTIYF.

This clonotype was recorded at least ten times. V is TRBV2 and J is TRBJ1-5; no firm D call. There are 14 residues in the CDR3. Germline V gene data show CDR1 as SNHLY and CDR2 as FYNNEI. V lost 6 bases and J lost 2, with 11 bases in between. For the CDR3, the DNA is TGTGCCAGCAGCTTGACTTGGGGCAATCAGCCCCAGCATTTT. Translating gives CASSLTWGNQPQHF.

As to this clonotype: It may be a read error: a sequence one base away is much more abundant. This sequence joins TRBV11-3 and TRBJ1-2; unclear D gene. CDR1 and CDR2 (germline): SGHNT, YENEEA. The CDR3 spans 15 residues. V gave up 6 bases and J gave up 5 bases, with 19 bases separating them. The CDR3 sequence is CASRQRRRPAYGYTF. As DNA, the CDR3 is TGTGCCAGCAGACAACGCCGGCGCCCCGCGTATGGCTACACCTTC.

This clonotype was counted many times. The chain links TRBV28 to TRBJ2-7; weak D call: TRBD1 (5 bases). Trimming left V 7 bases short and J 4 bases short, with 20 bases between. The CDR3 runs 15 residues. Looked up from germline, CDR1 is MDHEN and CDR2 is SYDVKM. The CDR3 is CASTGAGRLRYEQYF. The CDR3 bases are TGTGCCAGCACCGGTGCAGGGCGTCTTAGATACGAGCAGTACTTC.

V usage is TRBV11-1 and J usage is TRBJ2-7, with 11 positions matching TRBD2. The CDR3 length is 14 residues. The V gene's germline CDR1 is SGHAT and CDR2 FQDESV (reference sequence). V shed 2 bases and J 7 bases; nucleotides not matched to a gene: 4. The CDR3, as DNA: TGTGCCAGCAGCTTATCAACTAGCGGGAGTGAGCAGTACTTC. Translating it yields CASSLSTSGSEQYF. The variable domain in full, completed from reference TRBV11-1 and TRBJ2-7, reads EAEVAQSPRYKITEKSQAVAFWCDPISGHATLYWYRQILGQGPELLVQFQDESVVDDSQLPKDRFSAERLKGVDSTLKIQPAELGDSAMYLCASSLSTSGSEQYFGPGTRLTVT.